Here is one T cell receptor beta chain with its context. The target antigen is unknown. This record belongs to a study of T cell responses to AZD1222 COVID-19 vaccine. Study-level points and caveats: Seropositivity was recorded at baseline in only 6 or 7 AZD1222 recipients. Donors were largely white British and mainly female; clonal diversity was possibly underestimated.

Assay: immunoSEQ multiplex PCR; the TCRdb copy retains only in-frame clones and omits some. In the table there are about 130,000 clones, roughly nine tenths of which are singletons. The junction had 6 bases not matched to a gene; V was cut back by 2 bases and J by 3 bases. The CDR3 has 16 amino acids. The germline gives CDR1 SGHVS, CDR2 FQNEAQ. This TCR came from an adult in good health. Sequencing used peripheral blood, obtained on day 0 of AZD1222 vaccination. V and J are TRBV7-8 and TRBJ2-7; TRBD1 aligns across 11 bases. CDR3: CASSLRTGGSVYEQYF. The CDR3 DNA follows: TGTGCCAGCAGCTTAAGGACAGGGGGCTCGGTCTACGAGCAGTACTTC. Looking up the rest from reference TRBV7-8 and TRBJ2-7 gives the full variable domain: GAGVSQSPRYKVAKRGQDVALRCDPISGHVSLFWYQQALGQGPEFLTYFQNEAQLDKSGLPSDRFFAERPEGSVSTLKIQRTQQEDSAVYLCASSLRTGGSVYEQYFGPGTRLTVT.